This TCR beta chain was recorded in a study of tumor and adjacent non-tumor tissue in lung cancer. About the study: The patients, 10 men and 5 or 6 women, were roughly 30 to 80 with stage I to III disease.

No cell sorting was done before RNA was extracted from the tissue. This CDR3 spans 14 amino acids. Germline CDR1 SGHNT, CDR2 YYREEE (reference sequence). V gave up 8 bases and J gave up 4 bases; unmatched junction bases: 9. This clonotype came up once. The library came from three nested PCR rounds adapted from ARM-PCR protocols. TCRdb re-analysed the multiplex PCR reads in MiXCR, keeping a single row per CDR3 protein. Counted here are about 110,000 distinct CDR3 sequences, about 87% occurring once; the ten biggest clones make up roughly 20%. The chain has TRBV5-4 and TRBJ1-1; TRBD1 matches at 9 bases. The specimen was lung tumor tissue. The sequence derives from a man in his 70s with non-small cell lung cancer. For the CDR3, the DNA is TGTGCCAGGAGGTTCGACAGGGGGAGCACTGAAGCTTTCTTT. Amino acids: CARRFDRGSTEAFF.